The sequence of this T cell receptor beta chain was determined in a study of cytomegalovirus exposure and HLA in healthy donors. Across the whole study: T cells numbering around 180 million yielded more than 100 million unique TCR beta sequences in an earlier analysis.

Of note for this clone: Its antigen is currently unknown.

This CDR3 is 12 amino acids long. V was cut by 5 bases and J by 6 bases, with 11 bases left in between. Germline V gene lookup returns CDR1 SGHTA and CDR2 FQGNSA. Study-level results: Sequence variants that were highly shared formed a cluster that was likely a sequencing artifact. There were some V segments, including TRBV6-2 and TRBV6-3, excluded as indistinguishable. In a later analysis, compared with equally common non-associated chains, HLA-associated beta chains were more expanded.

The PCR ran on 60 Vbeta and 13 Jbeta primers. Libraries were prepared by immunoSEQ multiplex PCR; TCRdb keeps only in-frame clonotypes and omits some of them. Of 150,000 to 200,000 clones in the sample, 75% to 85% were seen once. This chain connects TRBV7-2 to TRBJ2-7; TRBD1 is a possible D gene (6 bases). The receptor was derived from a woman in her forties or fifties in good health and CMV-seronegative. Sequenced material: PBMCs. The CDR3, as DNA: TGTGCCAGCAGCCATCCAGGGGTCGAGCAGTACTTC. Residues: CASSHPGVEQYF.